The sequence of this T cell receptor beta chain was determined in a study of T cells after yellow fever vaccination. MiXCR, run by TCRdb on the 5' RACE reads, gives a single entry per CDR3 protein. Among roughly 85,000 distinct CDR3 sequences listed, about 14% were seen once. V lost 4 bases to trimming and J lost 5 bases; unmatched junction nucleotides: 6. Germline loops: CDR1 MNHEY, CDR2 SVGEGT. The CDR3 is 15 amino acids. The TCR comes from a man younger than 35 who received the YFV17D yellow fever vaccine. Sequenced here: CD8+ T cells not binding an NS4B(214-222) dextramer, sorted from PBMCs, sampled roughly 23 days after the first yellow fever vaccination. The V call is TRBV6-2 or TRBV6-3, the J call TRBJ2-7, with 12 bases identical to TRBD2. CDR3 amino acids: CASSSRTSGDDEQYF. Here the CDR3 DNA reads TGTGCCAGCAGTTCCCGGACTAGCGGGGACGACGAGCAGTACTTC.